The 30 T cell receptor beta chains presented below share a single source sample, sequenced in a study of T cell changes during pregnancy in multiple sclerosis. Assay: immunoSEQ multiplex PCR; the TCRdb copy retains only in-frame clones and omits some. The sample holds about 41,000 clones; about 88% are singletons and the top ten take 0.5% to 0.65%. The source material was CD4+ T cells from peripheral blood mononuclear cells, sampled in the first trimester of pregnancy. Receptors originate from a female donor with multiple sclerosis, enrolled in a pregnancy study.

This chain joins TRBV29-1 and TRBJ1-2, with a tentative D call TRBD1 (6 bases). The CDR3 length is 11 residues. V lost 4 bases and J lost 8, with 11 bases in between. Germline loops: CDR1 SQVTM, CDR2 ANQGSEA. The CDR3 here is CSVAPGEGYTF. The CDR3 DNA sequence: TGCAGCGTTGCCCCAGGGGAAGGCTACACCTTC. Drawing the rest from reference TRBV29-1 and TRBJ1-2, the complete variable domain is SAVISQKPSRDICQRGTSLTIQCQVDSQVTMMFWYRQQPGQSLTLIATANQGSEATYESGFVIDKFPISRPNLTFSTLTVSNMSPEDSSIYLCSVAPGEGYTFGSGTRLTVV.

This sequence joins TRBV6-5 and TRBJ1-5; D gene uncertain. Trimming cost V 1 base and J 9 bases, with 10 bases left between them. The CDR3 runs to 13 residues. Germline V gene data show CDR1 as MNHEY and CDR2 as SVGAGI. The CDR3 region is CASSYLVGSPQHF. Here the CDR3 DNA reads TGTGCCAGCAGTTACTTGGTCGGTTCGCCCCAGCATTTT.

The genes are TRBV9 and TRBJ2-7, with 7 bases matching TRBD2. Trimming cost V 0 bases and J 7 bases; bases outside gene matches: 10. Germline V lookup: CDR1 SGDLS, CDR2 YYNGEE. CDR3 length equals 15 residues. The CDR3 protein is CASSVGGGSVWEQYF. The CDR3 DNA follows: TGTGCCAGCAGCGTAGGGGGCGGGAGCGTGTGGGAGCAGTACTTC.

V is TRBV19 and J is TRBJ2-2, with TRBD2 matching over 7 bases. This CDR3 is 14 amino acids long. Losses at the gene ends were 5 bases for V and 7 bases for J; bases not matched to a gene: 7. Germline loops: CDR1 LNHDA, CDR2 SQIVND (reference sequence). CDR3 loop: CASSSGGQDGELFF. The DNA for the CDR3 is TGTGCCAGTAGTTCGGGAGGCCAGGACGGGGAGCTGTTTTTT.

This chain links TRBV10-3 with TRBJ2-1; 11 bases line up with TRBD2. This CDR3 region has 15 residues. Germline trimming cut 4 bases from V and 7 bases from J; bases unmatched to any gene: 6. Looked up from germline, CDR1 is ENHRY and CDR2 is SYGVKD. DNA of the CDR3: TGTGCCATCAGTGTTCTAGCGGGAGGTGGTAATGAGCAGTTCTTC. Its protein product is CAISVLAGGGNEQFF.

This chain connects TRBV6-1 to TRBJ1-2; the D gene is possibly TRBD1 (6 bases). The germline gives CDR1 MNHNS, CDR2 SASEGT. The CDR3 is made up of 14 amino acids. The V gene lost 9 bases and the J gene lost 7 bases, with 21 bases spanning the gap. CDR3 in DNA: TGTGCCAGGAAAGCCCCAGGGGCTTTAGGTGGCTACACCTTC. Translating gives CARKAPGALGGYTF.

The chain uses TRBV7-2 and TRBJ2-3, with D tentatively TRBD2 (6 bases). Germline-derived CDR1 and CDR2 are SGHTA and FQGNSA. The CDR3 totals 15 residues. Trimming took 6 bases from V and 0 from J, leaving 13 bases between them. CDR3 bases: TGTGCCAGCAGTCGGGACTTTACTAGCACAGATACGCAGTATTTT. It yields the protein CASSRDFTSTDTQYF.

This chain connects TRBV7-2 to TRBJ1-1; D gene unclear. The CDR3 contains 14 residues. The germline V gene has CDR1 SGHTA and CDR2 FQGNSA. V lost 1 base and J 1 base, leaving 7 bases between the germline ends. In nucleotides, the CDR3 is TGTGCCAGCAGCTTAGTAATGGCGAACACTGAAGCTTTCTTT. This translates into CASSLVMANTEAFF.

This sequence joins TRBV9 and TRBJ2-7; D is perhaps TRBD2 (6 bases). The V and J ends lost 4 bases and 2 bases respectively, with 19 bases between them. This CDR3 is 16 amino acids long. Germline CDR1 is SGDLS and CDR2 is YYNGEE. The CDR3 spells CASSLGVGGGAYEQYF. The CDR3 DNA sequence: TGTGCCAGCAGCTTGGGGGTTGGTGGCGGGGCCTACGAGCAGTACTTC.

The rearrangement uses TRBV7-2 and TRBJ2-1; D unclear. V was pared by 2 bases and J by 4 bases, with 6 bases between. This CDR3 has 13 residues. CDR1 and CDR2 from the germline V gene are SGHTA and FQGNSA. The CDR3: CASSLFRYNEQFF. CDR3 DNA sequence: TGTGCCAGCAGCTTATTCCGGTACAATGAGCAGTTCTTC.

Remarks on this clone: The junction shows a germline mismatch at one end, possibly a read error. The chain carries TRBV6-4 and TRBJ2-3; D might be TRBD1 (6 bases). The germline gives CDR1 MRHNA, CDR2 SNTAGT. CDR3 size: 16 residues. CDR3 sequence (DNA): TGTGCCAGCAGTCACTCAACCGGGACAACTACAGATACGCAGTATTTT. It is translated as CASSHSTGTTTDTQYF.

V is TRBV4-1 and J is TRBJ2-1; TRBD2 agrees at 7 bases. Looked up from germline, CDR1 is MGHRA and CDR2 is YSYEKL. This CDR3 has 16 amino acids. After removal of 0 bases from V and 4 bases from J, the junction contained 6 bases not matched to a gene. In DNA, the CDR3 is TGCGCCAGCAGCCAAGATACGGGGGGAATGTACAATGAGCAGTTCTTC. As protein: CASSQDTGGMYNEQFF.

The rearrangement links TRBV7-2 to TRBJ2-7; 7 bases are a match to TRBD2. CDR1 and CDR2 (germline): SGHTA, FQGNSA. The CDR3 has 14 residues. Trimming took 3 bases from V and 6 from J; bases not matched to a gene: 8. CDR3 coding DNA: TGTGCCAGCAGCTTCGCTAGGGGAGGGGTCGAGCAGTACTTC. It encodes CASSFARGGVEQYF.

The chain recombines TRBV9 with TRBJ2-1, with 9 bases that match TRBD1. CDR1 is SGDLS and CDR2 is YYNGEE in the germline V gene. The V segment lost 0 bases and the J segment 2 bases; nucleotides outside the gene matches: 3. The CDR3 is 16 amino acids. The CDR3 bases are TGTGCCAGCAGCGTAGTCGGGACAGGGCCCTACAATGAGCAGTTCTTC. It is translated as CASSVVGTGPYNEQFF.

This chain uses TRBV5-6 with TRBJ1-2; no firm D call. This CDR3 comprises 13 residues. Germline lookup yields CDR1 SGHDT and CDR2 YYEEEE. Trimming removed 3 bases at V and 5 bases at J, with 11 bases between. The CDR3, as DNA: TGTGCCAGCAGCTCCCGACTTAATTATGGCTACACCTTC. Translation: CASSSRLNYGYTF.

The chain uses TRBV28 and TRBJ1-5, with a weak D call TRBD1 (5 bases). CDR1 is MDHEN, CDR2 SYDVKM, per germline. The CDR3 totals 16 residues. The V end was cut by 7 bases, the J end by 3 bases, with 19 bases between. CDR3 residues: CASNPIPGGLNQPQHF. CDR3 sequence (DNA): TGTGCCAGCAACCCAATACCTGGGGGACTCAATCAGCCCCAGCATTTT.

The chain uses TRBV6-6 and TRBJ2-1; 7 bases agree with TRBD2. Germline CDR1 and CDR2: MNHNY and SVGAGI (reference sequence). J gave up 6 bases and V 5 bases, and 10 bases lay outside the gene matches. CDR3 length: 15 amino acids. The CDR3 DNA is TGTGCCAGCAGTCAGCCTAGCGGCCTCGGCAATGAGCAGTTCTTC. Its translation: CASSQPSGLGNEQFF.

The rearrangement links TRBV27 to TRBJ1-5; 10 bases map to TRBD1. The germline V gene has CDR1 MNHEY and CDR2 SMNVEV (reference sequence). V lost 4 bases to trimming and J lost 6 bases; unmatched junction nucleotides: 6. There are 15 residues in the CDR3. CDR3 protein: CASSSSTGGPQPQHF. In nucleotides, the CDR3 is TGTGCCAGCAGTTCGTCGACAGGGGGCCCTCAGCCCCAGCATTTT.

The chain uses TRBV5-1 and TRBJ2-6; 7 bases line up with TRBD1. The CDR3 contains 15 residues. Germline CDR1 SGHRS, CDR2 YFSETQ. The J segment lost 2 bases and the V segment lost 3 bases, leaving 2 bases of the junction unmatched. The CDR3 spells CASSWDSTGANVLTF. The CDR3 nucleotides read TGCGCCAGCAGCTGGGACAGTACTGGGGCCAACGTCCTGACTTTC.

The rearrangement links TRBV28 to TRBJ2-5; D possibly corresponds to TRBD1 (5 bases). Germline V gene sequence: CDR1 MDHEN, CDR2 SYDVKM. V lost 2 bases and J lost 0, with 13 bases in between. The CDR3 covers 16 residues. The CDR3 DNA sequence: TGTGCCAGCAGTTTAAGTAGGGGCAGGAACCAAGAGACCCAGTACTTC. Its translation is CASSLSRGRNQETQYF.

The V and J genes are TRBV27 and TRBJ2-6, with 8 bases that match TRBD1. V shed 3 bases and J 3 bases; nucleotides not matched to a gene: 4. This CDR3 comprises 16 residues. Germline values: CDR1 MNHEY, CDR2 SMNVEV (reference sequence). The CDR3 nucleotides are TGTGCCAGCAGTTTTCAGGGGGCGGGTGGGGCCAACGTCCTGACTTTC. It is translated as CASSFQGAGGANVLTF.

This chain joins TRBV10-3 and TRBJ2-3; 8 bases match TRBD2. Germline loops: CDR1 ENHRY, CDR2 SYGVKD. The CDR3 runs to 15 residues. Trimming at V came to 4 bases and at J to 0 bases, leaving 3 bases not matched to a gene. CDR3 amino acids: CAISASGSSTDTQYF. The DNA for the CDR3 is TGTGCCATCAGTGCCAGCGGGAGTAGCACAGATACGCAGTATTTT.

V is TRBV5-6 and J is TRBJ1-5; TRBD1 might be the D (5 bases). Trimming took 4 bases from V and 4 from J, leaving 12 bases between them. The germline CDR1 and CDR2 sequences are SGHDT and YYEEEE. This CDR3 contains 14 residues. CDR3 residues: CASSRGGGNQPQHF. For the CDR3, the DNA is TGTGCCAGCAGCCGCGGGGGAGGTAATCAGCCCCAGCATTTT.

This clone showed up just once. This sequence joins TRBV6-1 and TRBJ2-7; maybe TRBD1 (6 bases). The ends were cut back, 8 bases at V and 2 bases at J, with 13 bases in the middle. The germline gives CDR1 MNHNS, CDR2 SASEGT. This CDR3 region has 13 residues. CDR3 coding DNA: TGTGCCAGCGAAGAGAGACAGGCCTACGAGCAGTACTTC. Protein: CASEERQAYEQYF.

This clone was seen a few times. The chain links TRBV2 to TRBJ1-1; no clear D. Trimming removed 0 bases at V and 2 bases at J, with 10 bases between. CDR3 length: 15 residues. Germline V gene sequence: CDR1 SNHLY, CDR2 FYNNEI. The CDR3 DNA reads as TGTGCCAGCAGTGAAGCGCGGGGAGAAAACACTGAAGCTTTCTTT. Its protein product is CASSEARGENTEAFF. Variable domain in full (rest from reference TRBV2 and TRBJ1-1): EPEVTQTPSHQVTQMGQEVILRCVPISNHLYFYWYRQILGQKVEFLVSFYNNEISEKSEIFDDQFSVERPDGSNFTLKIRSTKLEDSAMYFCASSEARGENTEAFFGQGTRLTVV.

The J gene is TRBJ2-2, the V gene TRBV4-1, with 10 bases lining up with TRBD2. The V gene end was trimmed by 0 bases and the J gene end by 0 bases; junction bases not matched to a gene: 10. Germline assignment: CDR1 MGHRA and CDR2 YSYEKL. This CDR3 contains 20 residues. In DNA, the CDR3 is TGCGCCAGCAGCCAAGAGAGGAGCGGGAGGGGCTCCACGAACACCGGGGAGCTGTTTTTT. It is translated as CASSQERSGRGSTNTGELFF.

The V gene is TRBV27, the J gene TRBJ2-7; D might be TRBD2 (6 bases). Trimming removed 5 bases from V and 0 bases from J, with 20 bases in between. The germline CDR1 and CDR2 sequences are MNHEY and SMNVEV (reference sequence). The CDR3 is 17 amino acids. The CDR3 coding sequence is TGTGCCAGCAGTCCTAATACTAGCCCGAGGAGCTCCTACGAGCAGTACTTC. Residues: CASSPNTSPRSSYEQYF.

The J gene is TRBJ2-3, the V gene TRBV5-1; D is unresolved. CDR3 size: 13 residues. Germline-derived CDR1 and CDR2 are SGHRS and YFSETQ. Trimming stripped 1 base from V and 3 bases from J, with 6 bases between. The CDR3 sequence: CASSLIPTDTQYF. The DNA of the CDR3 is TGCGCCAGCAGCTTGATTCCGACAGATACGCAGTATTTT.

The chain couples TRBV7-2 to TRBJ2-7, with 7 positions matching TRBD2. The CDR3 consists of 13 residues. The V gene end was trimmed by 5 bases and the J gene end by 4 bases; junction bases not matched to a gene: 5. Germline assignment: CDR1 SGHTA and CDR2 FQGNSA. The CDR3 bases are TGTGCCAGCAGCACCGGACTAGTATACGAGCAGTACTTC. The encoded protein is CASSTGLVYEQYF.

This clone was seen more than once but under ten times. This chain joins TRBV28 and TRBJ2-7; D might be TRBD1 (5 bases). The germline V gene encodes CDR1 MDHEN and CDR2 SYDVKM. CDR3 length: 13 amino acids. The V gene lost 5 bases and the J gene lost 6 bases, with 14 bases spanning the gap. Here the CDR3 reads CASSPSGSGEQYF. The CDR3 DNA sequence: TGTGCCAGCAGTCCGTCAGGGTCCGGCGAGCAGTACTTC.